Here is one T cell receptor beta chain with its context. The data belong to a study of control samples from healthy donors and cancer patients. Clones were read by immunoSEQ multiplex PCR, and TCRdb kept only the in-frame ones, dropping some. Of 50,000 to 65,000 clones in the sample, approximately 90% were seen once. The germline V and J ends were trimmed by 3 bases and 4 bases, with 16 bases remaining between them. Germline V lookup: CDR1 LNHDA, CDR2 SQIVND (reference sequence). The CDR3 covers 16 residues. This sequence joins TRBV19 and TRBJ1-5, with a tentative D call TRBD1 (6 bases). The source is a man aged 25 to 40 with colorectal cancer. What was sequenced was PBMCs. The DNA of the CDR3 is TGTGCCAGTAGTATGATTTCGGGGGCCGGAAATCAGCCCCAGCATTTT. This encodes CASSMISGAGNQPQHF.